Below, 17 T cell receptor beta chains from the same sample are listed, as sequenced in a study of blood T cell repertoires in COVID-19. Using immunoSEQ multiplex PCR, the repertoire was profiled, and TCRdb retains in-frame clones only, with some absent. The sample records 200,000 to 250,000 clones, approximately 82% being singletons. Sequencing was carried out using peripheral blood. Receptor source: a woman in her seventies with active or convalescent COVID-19.

The genes are TRBV5-6 and TRBJ1-2; 10 bases fit TRBD1. The ends lost 2 bases at V and 2 bases at J; junction bases unmatched: 3. The CDR3 is 15 amino acids. CDR1 and CDR2 (germline): SGHDT, YYEEEE. The CDR3: CASSFGTGVNYGYTF. The DNA of the CDR3 is TGTGCCAGCAGCTTCGGGACAGGGGTCAACTATGGCTACACCTTC.

The CDR3 protein is CASSSPGTGDQPQHF. CDR3 sequence (DNA): TGTGCCAGTAGTTCCCCCGGGACAGGAGATCAGCCCCAGCATTTT. The gene calls are TRBV19 and TRBJ1-5, with TRBD1 matching 8 bases. The CDR3 totals 15 residues. With V trimmed by 5 bases and J by 5 bases, 8 bases remained unmatched. The germline V gene has CDR1 LNHDA and CDR2 SQIVND (reference sequence).

This chain uses TRBV7-9 with TRBJ2-7; weak D call: TRBD1 (6 bases). Per germline, CDR1 SEHNR and CDR2 FQNEAQ (reference sequence). V was clipped by 5 bases and J by 5 bases, with 19 bases between them. The CDR3 is made up of 15 amino acids. CDR3 protein: CASSLNRVGTNEQYF. The CDR3 DNA reads TGTGCCAGCAGCCTCAACAGGGTGGGAACTAACGAGCAGTACTTC.

The chain is built from TRBV7-6 and TRBJ2-7; the D gene is possibly TRBD2 (6 bases). Germline V gene sequence: CDR1 SGHVS, CDR2 FNYEAQ. V was trimmed by 7 bases and J by 2 bases, leaving 15 bases between them. The CDR3 is 14 residues long. CDR3 in DNA: TGTGCCAGCACCGACCGGCGGGGACCCTACGAGCAGTACTTC. Residues: CASTDRRGPYEQYF.

V is TRBV7-2 and J is TRBJ1-2; TRBD1 matches 8 bases. Germline CDR1 is SGHTA and CDR2 is FQGNSA. This CDR3 contains 15 residues. V lost 5 bases to trimming and J lost 4 bases; unmatched junction nucleotides: 9. CDR3 sequence (DNA): TGTGCCAGCAGCCCGGCGACAGGGGCTAGCTATGGCTACACCTTC. Translating gives CASSPATGASYGYTF.

V usage is TRBV7-9 and J usage is TRBJ1-5; D gene uncertain. The germline V gene encodes CDR1 SEHNR and CDR2 FQNEAQ (reference sequence). V lost 1 base to trimming and J lost 4 bases, with 8 bases between them. The CDR3 sequence is 14 residues long. CDR3 DNA sequence: TGTGCCAGCAGCTTAGAAACAGAAAATCAGCCCCAGCATTTT. Protein: CASSLETENQPQHF.

V is TRBV4-3 and J is TRBJ2-3, with a possible D match to TRBD2 (7 bases). There are 19 residues in the CDR3. V gave up 0 bases and J gave up 3 bases, with 22 bases separating them. The germline gives CDR1 LGHNA, CDR2 YSLEER. CDR3 sequence: CASSQDGSRGRVWTDTQYF. Written as DNA, the CDR3 is TGCGCCAGCAGCCAAGATGGGTCTAGGGGGAGGGTTTGGACAGATACGCAGTATTTT.

The rearrangement joins TRBV4-2 to TRBJ1-5; unclear D gene. This CDR3 contains 19 residues. Germline V gene data show CDR1 as LGHNA and CDR2 as YNFKEQ. V shed 0 bases and J shed 0 bases, with 18 bases lying between them. CDR3 nucleotide sequence: TGTGCCAGCAGCCAAGAAGAGGGAGGAGGAACTTATAGCAATCAGCCCCAGCATTTT. Its translation is CASSQEEGGGTYSNQPQHF.

This chain uses TRBV24-1 with TRBJ2-2; 8 bases are a match to TRBD2. V dropped 6 bases and J dropped 4; count of bases not matched to a gene: 6. The CDR3 length is 15 residues. Germline CDR1 KGHDR, CDR2 SFDVKD. The CDR3 coding sequence is TGTGCCACCAGTTTGAGCGGGAGAGGCACCGGGGAGCTGTTTTTT. Protein product: CATSLSGRGTGELFF.

The CDR3 coding sequence is TGTGCCATCATGGCGGCCAGGGGGCGATACACTGAAGCTTTCTTT. Amino acid sequence: CAIMAARGRYTEAFF. This chain connects TRBV10-3 to TRBJ1-1; 8 positions match TRBD1. The CDR3 contains 15 residues. The germline CDR1 and CDR2 sequences are ENHRY and SYGVKD. J was trimmed by 3 bases and V by 7 bases; bases with no gene match: 10.

V and J are TRBV2 and TRBJ2-7; the match to TRBD1 covers 8 bases. Trimming cost V 3 bases and J 4 bases; bases outside gene matches: 5. The CDR3 totals 14 residues. Germline V gives CDR1 SNHLY, CDR2 FYNNEI. CDR3 sequence reads: CASSDDRGSYEQYF. The CDR3 DNA follows: TGTGCCAGCAGTGACGACAGGGGTTCGTACGAGCAGTACTTC.

The table lists this clone with a count of one. V and J are TRBV5-6 and TRBJ2-5; 8 bases map to TRBD1. The CDR3 is 18 amino acids. Germline V gene data show CDR1 as SGHDT and CDR2 as YYEEEE. Unmatched junction bases numbered 14, after V lost 3 bases and J lost 1 base. The CDR3 sequence is CASSSGQGFYQSQETQYF. CDR3 bases: TGTGCCAGCAGCTCCGGACAGGGTTTCTACCAAAGCCAAGAGACCCAGTACTTC.

The chain is built from TRBV5-4 and TRBJ1-2; D remains unclear. The CDR3 contains 14 residues. Looked up from germline, CDR1 is SGHNT and CDR2 is YYREEE (reference sequence). Between the trimmed V and J ends, which lost 4 bases and 4 bases, there was a span of 14 bases. CDR3 residues: CASSGGGESYGYTF. The CDR3 DNA reads TGTGCCAGCAGCGGCGGCGGGGAATCCTATGGCTACACCTTC.

The V gene is TRBV11-2, the J gene TRBJ1-2, with TRBD1 as a possible D gene (6 bases). The CDR3 length is 14 residues. CDR1 and CDR2 from the germline V gene are SGHAT and FQNNGV. V lost 7 bases and J 4 bases, leaving 16 bases between the germline ends. The CDR3, as DNA: TGTGCCAGCACCCCCCGGGGGGCCGGCTATGGCTACACCTTC. Its translation: CASTPRGAGYGYTF.

The rearrangement links TRBV4-1 to TRBJ2-1; 7 nucleotides align to TRBD2. V was clipped by 4 bases and J by 5 bases; unmatched bases: 5. Germline CDR1 is MGHRA and CDR2 is YSYEKL. The CDR3 extends over 14 amino acids. The CDR3 DNA is TGCGCCAGCAGCCCCCTGGGGAGGGACAATGAGCAGTTCTTC. Translating it yields CASSPLGRDNEQFF.

This clone showed up just a few times. This chain connects TRBV18 to TRBJ2-7, with D possibly being TRBD2 (5 bases). Germline CDR1 reads KGHSH; CDR2 reads LQKENI. The CDR3 loop spans 15 amino acids. The V end was cut by 6 bases, the J end by 3 bases, with 18 bases between. The CDR3 DNA reads TGTGCCAGCTCTCCTCACGGTGTCGACTACTACGAGCAGTACTTC. Translating gives CASSPHGVDYYEQYF.

The CDR3 loop reads CASRPPAGGRTGELFF. CDR3 nucleotides: TGTGCCAGCAGGCCCCCGGCAGGGGGTCGGACCGGGGAGCTGTTTTTT. The chain combines TRBV7-3 with TRBJ2-2; 7 nucleotides agree with TRBD1. The V gene's germline CDR1 is SGHTA and CDR2 FQGTGA. This CDR3 region has 16 residues. Trimming cost V 6 bases and J 5 bases; bases outside gene matches: 12.